The 7 T cell receptor beta chains below were found in one sample sequenced in a study of CD8 T cells in Susac syndrome. Random hexamers served to reverse transcribe about 0.5 to 1 ug RNA. Using its own MiXCR run on the immunoSEQ multiplex PCR reads, TCRdb lists one record per CDR3 protein. The table shows 65,000 to 85,000 distinct CDR3 sequences, with roughly 92% occurring only once. Sequenced: CD8+ T cells from PBMCs. These receptors originate from a human donor with Susac syndrome.

This chain joins TRBV11-2 and TRBJ2-3; 7 bases are a match to TRBD2. Germline-derived CDR1 and CDR2 are SGHAT and FQNNGV. The trim removed 4 bases at V and 6 bases at J, leaving 10 bases unmatched. The length of the CDR3 is 15 residues. DNA for the CDR3: TGTGCCAGCAGCTCTCGAGCGGGAATTTTTGATACGCAGTATTTT. It specifies CASSSRAGIFDTQYF.

The DNA for the CDR3 is TGTGCCAGCAGCTTAGGGGCGGGGACGGGCTACACCTTC. Its translation: CASSLGAGTGYTF. The chain is built from TRBV7-9 and TRBJ1-2; D might be TRBD1 (5 bases). CDR1 is SEHNR, CDR2 FQNEAQ, per germline (reference sequence). The CDR3 runs 13 residues. The V gene lost 1 base and the J gene lost 8 bases, with 11 bases spanning the gap.

V gene TRBV7-9 combines with J gene TRBJ2-1; a possible D gene is TRBD2 (5 bases). The germline V gene has CDR1 SEHNR and CDR2 FQNEAQ (reference sequence). This CDR3 comprises 13 residues. Trimming took 5 bases from V and 6 from J, leaving 11 bases between them. This CDR3 reads CASSGLGSNEQFF. CDR3 sequence (DNA): TGTGCCAGCAGCGGACTGGGCTCCAATGAGCAGTTCTTC. The entire variable domain, with the rest obtained from reference TRBV7-9 and TRBJ2-1, is as follows: DTGVSQNPRHKITKRGQNVTFRCDPISEHNRLYWYRQTLGQGPEFLTYFQNEAQLEKSRLLSDRFSAERPKGSFSTLEIQRTEQGDSAMYLCASSGLGSNEQFFGPGTRLTVL.

This chain uses TRBV19 with TRBJ2-1; 8 bases line up with TRBD1. The V gene's germline CDR1 is LNHDA and CDR2 SQIVND (reference sequence). CDR3 length equals 16 residues. V gave up 5 bases and J gave up 5 bases; unmatched junction bases: 11. CDR3 sequence: CASSLFATGVNNEQFF. The DNA of the CDR3 is TGTGCCAGTAGTCTGTTCGCGACAGGGGTTAACAATGAGCAGTTCTTC. Complete variable domain (other parts from reference TRBV19 and TRBJ2-1): DGGITQSPKYLFRKEGQNVTLSCEQNLNHDAMYWYRQDPGQGLRLIYYSQIVNDFQKGDIAEGYSVSREKKESFPLTVTSAQKNPTAFYLCASSLFATGVNNEQFFGPGTRLTVL.

The chain uses TRBV20-1 and TRBJ1-5; TRBD1 agrees at 9 bases. CDR1 and CDR2 (germline): DFQATT, SNEGSKA (reference sequence). With V trimmed by 0 bases and J by 2 bases, 8 bases remained unmatched. This CDR3 has 17 residues. The CDR3 nucleotides read TGCAGTGCTAGAGACGGGGAACAGGGGGCCGGCAATCAGCCCCAGCATTTT. Translated, it gives CSARDGEQGAGNQPQHF.

This sequence joins TRBV15 and TRBJ1-1; D is undetermined. This CDR3 is 13 amino acids long. V was trimmed by 5 bases and J by 1 base, leaving 8 bases between them. Germline-derived CDR1 and CDR2 are LNHNV and YYDKDF (reference sequence). The CDR3 nucleotides read TGTGCCACCAGCGGAACAGAGAACACTGAAGCTTTCTTT. Its protein is CATSGTENTEAFF.

This sequence joins TRBV30 and TRBJ1-1; weak D call: TRBD1 (6 bases). The V and J ends lost 7 bases and 6 bases respectively, with 18 bases between them. The CDR3 runs 13 residues. CDR1 is GTSNPN, CDR2 SVGIG, per germline (reference sequence). The DNA for the CDR3 is TGTGCCTCTTTAACAGGGCTTGGCGCTGAAGCTTTCTTT. Amino acid sequence: CASLTGLGAEAFF.